These 32 T cell receptor beta chains originate from one sample sequenced in a study of control samples from healthy donors and cancer patients. The table came from immunoSEQ multiplex PCR; TCRdb's copy has only in-frame clones and leaves some out. This table has some 190,000 clones, around 90% appearing once. Material for sequencing was blood. Every receptor here comes from a man aged 25-45 years in good health.

The genes are TRBV28 and TRBJ1-2; 9 nucleotides match TRBD1. Germline CDR1 is MDHEN and CDR2 is SYDVKM. V lost 5 bases and J lost 4; bases outside the gene matches: 8. The CDR3 has 15 residues. Here the CDR3 DNA reads TGTGCCAGCAGTCCTACAGGGGGCTCGGGCTATGGCTACACCTTC. It encodes CASSPTGGSGYGYTF.

This rearrangement joins TRBV5-6 to TRBJ1-1, with a weak D call TRBD1 (6 bases). Germline CDR1 is SGHDT and CDR2 is YYEEEE. V was trimmed by 4 bases and J by 5 bases, leaving 18 bases between them. The CDR3 runs to 15 residues. The CDR3 is CASSPVGRGRTEAFF. The CDR3 nucleotides read TGTGCCAGCAGCCCGGTGGGCAGGGGAAGAACTGAAGCTTTCTTT.

The sample holds a few counts of this clone. This chain connects TRBV6-5 to TRBJ1-1; 7 positions agree with TRBD1. This CDR3 is built from 13 residues. Germline CDR1 and CDR2: MNHEY and SVGAGI. V lost 5 bases and J lost 4; bases outside the gene matches: 4. The CDR3 sequence is CASSPNRGTEAFF. The CDR3 coding sequence is TGTGCCAGCAGTCCGAACAGGGGCACTGAAGCTTTCTTT.

The chain is built from TRBV7-9 and TRBJ1-1; no clear D gene. Trimming took off 1 base at V and 1 base at J, with 13 bases between the two ends. This CDR3 is 16 amino acids long. Germline CDR1 SEHNR, CDR2 FQNEAQ (reference sequence). The CDR3 coding sequence is TGTGCCAGCAGCTTAGTTCGAGACGGGCGGAACACTGAAGCTTTCTTT. Its translation: CASSLVRDGRNTEAFF.

The chain uses TRBV25-1 and TRBJ2-7; weak D call: TRBD2 (7 bases). Looked up from germline, CDR1 is MGHDK and CDR2 is SYGVNS. The CDR3 has 13 amino acids. V was trimmed by 7 bases and J by 3 bases, leaving 13 bases between them. The CDR3 DNA sequence: TGTGCCAGCACCGGGGGGCACCTCTACGAGCAGTACTTC. Protein: CASTGGHLYEQYF.

V usage is TRBV9 and J usage is TRBJ2-3; 10 nucleotides agree with TRBD2. CDR1 SGDLS and CDR2 YYNGEE come from the germline V gene. The CDR3 extends over 15 amino acids. V dropped 3 bases and J dropped 1; count of bases not matched to a gene: 2. As DNA, the CDR3 is TGTGCCAGCAGCGCCACTAGCGGGGGCACAGATACGCAGTATTTT. As protein: CASSATSGGTDTQYF.

The DNA for the CDR3 is TGCGCCAGCAGCCAAGATGGGATTGGACAGAAGGATGAAGCTTTCTTT. This translates into CASSQDGIGQKDEAFF. The J gene is TRBJ1-1, the V gene TRBV4-1, with D maybe TRBD1 (6 bases). The germline V gene encodes CDR1 MGHRA and CDR2 YSYEKL. The CDR3 length is 16 residues. V lost 0 bases and J 7 bases, leaving 18 bases between the germline ends.

V is TRBV11-2 and J is TRBJ1-4, with 8 bases matching TRBD1. This CDR3 has 15 amino acids. In germline, CDR1 is SGHAT, CDR2 FQNNGV. Germline trimming cut 5 bases from V and 7 bases from J; bases unmatched to any gene: 9. The CDR3 DNA follows: TGTGCCAGCAGCGGGGGGACAGGTCCTGGTGAAAAACTGTTTTTT. This sequence encodes CASSGGTGPGEKLFF.

This sequence joins TRBV5-1 and TRBJ2-2, with 7 bases fitting TRBD1. J lost 0 bases, V lost 0 bases, and 14 bases had no gene match. Germline V gene lookup returns CDR1 SGHRS and CDR2 YFSETQ. This CDR3 has 20 amino acids. For the CDR3, the DNA is TGCGCCAGCAGCTTGGCCTTTGGACAGGACACTCGATCGAACACCGGGGAGCTGTTTTTT. This codes for CASSLAFGQDTRSNTGELFF.

The rearrangement uses TRBV4-1 and TRBJ1-5; D not certain. Germline CDR1 reads MGHRA; CDR2 reads YSYEKL. The V end lost 1 base, the J end lost 2 bases, and 12 bases lay between the germline ends. The length of the CDR3 is 16 residues. The chain's CDR3 is CASSQGGVSGNQPQHF. In DNA, the CDR3 is TGCGCCAGCAGCCAAGGCGGTGTGTCGGGCAATCAGCCCCAGCATTTT.

The rearrangement uses TRBV27 and TRBJ1-6; D not resolved. The CDR3 sequence is 16 residues long. V was pared by 6 bases and J by 0 bases, with 12 bases between. Germline V gives CDR1 MNHEY, CDR2 SMNVEV (reference sequence). The CDR3 sequence is CASRSVGVSYNSPLHF. The CDR3 nucleotides are TGTGCCAGCAGGAGTGTCGGGGTCTCCTATAATTCACCCCTCCACTTT.

This chain links TRBV3-1 (or the pseudogene TRBV3-2) with TRBJ2-1; no clear D. Trimming took 0 bases from V and 4 from J, leaving 10 bases between them. Germline CDR1 LGHDT, CDR2 YNNKEL (reference sequence). The CDR3 has 15 residues. CDR3 sequence (DNA): TGTGCCAGCAGCCAAGAAGGTGGGCTATACAATGAGCAGTTCTTC. It translates to CASSQEGGLYNEQFF.

The chain uses TRBV18 and TRBJ1-1, with a possible D match to TRBD1 (5 bases). V was cut by 2 bases and J by 0 bases, with 16 bases left in between. Germline CDR1 KGHSH, CDR2 LQKENI. The CDR3 spans 17 residues. CDR3 coding DNA: TGTGCCAGCTCACCAGGCGGCCTGGGGCGGTTGAACACTGAAGCTTTCTTT. Translated, it gives CASSPGGLGRLNTEAFF.

V usage is TRBV4-1 and J usage is TRBJ2-7; TRBD1 agrees at 8 bases. The CDR3 has 15 amino acids. CDR1 and CDR2 (germline): MGHRA, YSYEKL. With 3 bases clipped from V and 3 bases from J, the junction kept 7 bases outside the gene matches. The CDR3 region is CASSQTQGGLYEQYF. CDR3 nucleotides: TGCGCCAGCAGCCAGACACAGGGGGGCCTCTACGAGCAGTACTTC.

The rearrangement joins TRBV6-5 to TRBJ2-7, with 9 bases matching TRBD1. The germline CDR1 and CDR2 sequences are MNHEY and SVGAGI. The CDR3 is made up of 15 amino acids. Trimming cost V 7 bases and J 0 bases; bases outside gene matches: 7. CDR3 bases: TGTGCCAGCACCCCTGGGACAGGGAACTCCTACGAGCAGTACTTC. Protein sequence: CASTPGTGNSYEQYF.

The chain couples TRBV5-1 to TRBJ2-3; D gene ambiguous. Germline CDR1 SGHRS, CDR2 YFSETQ. There are 15 residues in the CDR3. Trimming pared 0 bases from V and 3 bases from J, leaving 11 bases between. The CDR3 bases are TGCGCCAGCAGCTTGGTGGCGCGTCAGACAGATACGCAGTATTTT. It translates to CASSLVARQTDTQYF.

The gene calls are TRBV5-1 and TRBJ2-3; D not resolved. Germline CDR1 SGHRS, CDR2 YFSETQ. Trimming removed 2 bases at V and 0 bases at J, with 4 bases between. This CDR3 comprises 13 residues. The CDR3 DNA is TGCGCCAGCAGCTTTCCTAGCACAGATACGCAGTATTTT. This codes for CASSFPSTDTQYF.

The rearrangement links TRBV4-2 to TRBJ1-4; 7 nucleotides match TRBD1. J was trimmed by 6 bases and V by 4 bases; bases with no gene match: 8. This CDR3 region has 15 residues. Germline V CDR1 and CDR2: LGHNA, YNFKEQ. The CDR3 reads CASSPRGQGDEKLFF. The CDR3 DNA follows: TGTGCCAGCAGCCCAAGGGGGCAGGGCGATGAAAAACTGTTTTTT.

The J gene is TRBJ2-1, the V gene TRBV7-9; D remains ambiguous. Trimming removed 4 bases at V and 4 bases at J, with 14 bases between. Germline assignment: CDR1 SEHNR and CDR2 FQNEAQ (reference sequence). The CDR3 loop spans 15 amino acids. The CDR3 nucleotides read TGTGCCAGCAGCTCCATCGAACCGGTGTACAATGAGCAGTTCTTC. Protein: CASSSIEPVYNEQFF.

This chain joins TRBV30 and TRBJ1-2; 9 bases are shared with TRBD1. The CDR3 covers 14 residues. Unmatched junction bases numbered 10, after V lost 5 bases and J lost 6 bases. Germline CDR1 GTSNPN, CDR2 SVGIG (reference sequence). CDR3 in DNA: TGTGCCTGGGAGGCCCACAGGGGGCTAGATGGCTACACCTTC. Its protein product is CAWEAHRGLDGYTF.

V and J are TRBV30 and TRBJ2-3; 12 bases match TRBD1. Unmatched junction bases numbered 1, after V lost 5 bases and J lost 4 bases. Germline-derived CDR1 and CDR2 are GTSNPN and SVGIG (reference sequence). This CDR3 has 13 residues. The CDR3 loop reads CAWGTGGPDTQYF. As DNA, the CDR3 is TGTGCCTGGGGGACAGGGGGCCCAGATACGCAGTATTTT.

The V gene is TRBV20-1, the J gene TRBJ1-5; D gene unclear. The germline V gene has CDR1 DFQATT and CDR2 SNEGSKA (reference sequence). CDR3 length: 11 amino acids. DNA of the CDR3: TGCGGCTTGGGCGGGGATCAGCCCCAGCATTTT. Protein: CGLGGDQPQHF.

This rearrangement joins TRBV12-3 or TRBV12-4 to TRBJ1-1; D might be TRBD1 (6 bases). This CDR3 has 12 residues. V lost 6 bases to trimming and J lost 6 bases, with 11 bases between them. This CDR3 is CASSRGRSEAFF. DNA of the CDR3: TGTGCCAGCAGCAGGGGTCGATCTGAAGCTTTCTTT.

The V and J genes are TRBV19 and TRBJ1-2; possibly TRBD1 for D (6 bases). The CDR3 is 16 residues long. Trimming cost V 1 base and J 0 bases, with 12 bases left between them. Germline V gives CDR1 LNHDA, CDR2 SQIVND (reference sequence). CDR3 nucleotides: TGTGCCAGTAGTATAGCCCGACAGGCTTCTAACTATGGCTACACCTTC. It specifies CASSIARQASNYGYTF. The variable domain in full, with the rest retrieved from reference TRBV19 and TRBJ1-2, is DGGITQSPKYLFRKEGQNVTLSCEQNLNHDAMYWYRQDPGQGLRLIYYSQIVNDFQKGDIAEGYSVSREKKESFPLTVTSAQKNPTAFYLCASSIARQASNYGYTFGSGTRLTVV.

The chain employs TRBV2 and TRBJ2-1; 13 nucleotides line up with TRBD2. Trimming cost V 6 bases and J 5 bases; bases outside gene matches: 4. The germline V gene encodes CDR1 SNHLY and CDR2 FYNNEI. The CDR3 runs to 15 residues. Here the CDR3 DNA reads TGTGCCAGCAGCTATACTAGCGGGGGGGACAATGAGCAGTTCTTC. It translates to CASSYTSGGDNEQFF.

This chain joins TRBV4-1 and TRBJ2-1; D not certain. Germline-derived CDR1 and CDR2 are MGHRA and YSYEKL. CDR3 length: 16 residues. V was shortened by 0 bases and J by 2 bases, with 11 bases between the two germline ends. The CDR3 sequence: CASSQEGPGPYNEQFF. CDR3 coding DNA: TGCGCCAGCAGCCAAGAAGGGCCAGGCCCCTACAATGAGCAGTTCTTC.

J is TRBJ1-5 and V is TRBV12-3 or TRBV12-4; possibly TRBD1 for D (5 bases). The CDR3 is 12 amino acids. V was trimmed by 3 bases and J by 6 bases, leaving 6 bases between them. The CDR3 coding sequence is TGTGCCAGCAGTTTCAGGGCTCAGCCCCAGCATTTT. This encodes CASSFRAQPQHF.

The sample holds a few counts of this clone. The chain couples TRBV6-5 to TRBJ1-5, with D possibly being TRBD1 (5 bases). The CDR3 loop spans 15 amino acids. V dropped 6 bases and J dropped 1 base, with 13 bases sitting between them. Looked up from germline, CDR1 is MNHEY and CDR2 is SVGAGI. Here the CDR3 reads CASRIDRSSNQPQHF. The CDR3 nucleotides are TGTGCCAGCAGGATTGACAGATCAAGCAATCAGCCCCAGCATTTT.

The chain recombines TRBV30 with TRBJ1-1; weak D call: TRBD1 (5 bases). V shed 0 bases and J shed 1 base, with 12 bases lying between them. CDR3 length: 15 residues. CDR1 GTSNPN and CDR2 SVGIG come from the germline V gene (reference sequence). The CDR3 spells CAWSVRAGWNTEAFF. CDR3 nucleotide sequence: TGTGCCTGGAGTGTACGGGCAGGGTGGAACACTGAAGCTTTCTTT.

The chain combines TRBV2 with TRBJ1-1; D remains ambiguous. V was clipped by 5 bases and J by 1 base, with 11 bases between them. The CDR3 totals 14 residues. Germline V CDR1 and CDR2: SNHLY, FYNNEI. The CDR3 loop is CASSRNNRNTEAFF. The CDR3, as DNA: TGTGCCAGCAGTAGAAACAATCGGAACACTGAAGCTTTCTTT.

CDR3 bases: TGTGCCAGCAGTGTGTTCGGGACAGGGGGCTTTAGCTCCTACGAGCAGTACTTC. Its protein is CASSVFGTGGFSSYEQYF. The rearrangement uses TRBV6-1 and TRBJ2-7; TRBD1 matches at 12 bases. Unmatched junction bases numbered 10, after V lost 4 bases and J lost 0 bases. The germline gives CDR1 MNHNS, CDR2 SASEGT. This CDR3 contains 18 residues.

The rearrangement joins TRBV3-1 (or the pseudogene TRBV3-2) to TRBJ2-7, with D perhaps TRBD2 (5 bases). V shed 2 bases and J shed 7 bases, with 12 bases lying between them. CDR3 length: 13 amino acids. Germline assignment: CDR1 LGHDT and CDR2 YNNKEL (reference sequence). The CDR3 protein is CASSQIWRGEQYF. The CDR3 coding sequence is TGTGCCAGCAGCCAAATATGGCGCGGGGAGCAGTACTTC.